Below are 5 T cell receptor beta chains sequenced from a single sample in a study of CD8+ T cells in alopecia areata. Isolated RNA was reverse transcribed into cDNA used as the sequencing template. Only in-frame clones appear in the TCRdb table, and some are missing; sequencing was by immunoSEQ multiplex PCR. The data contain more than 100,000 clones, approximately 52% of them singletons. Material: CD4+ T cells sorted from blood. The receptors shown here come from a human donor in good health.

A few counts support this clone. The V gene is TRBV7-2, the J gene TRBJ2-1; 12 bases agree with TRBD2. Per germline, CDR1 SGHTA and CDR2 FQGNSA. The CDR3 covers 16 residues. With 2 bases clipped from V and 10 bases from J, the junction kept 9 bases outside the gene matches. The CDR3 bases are TGTGCCAGCAGCTTAAGTCTAGCGGGGGGGCCGCGGGAGCAGTTCTTC. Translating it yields CASSLSLAGGPREQFF. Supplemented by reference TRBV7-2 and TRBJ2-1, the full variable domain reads GAGVSQSPSNKVTEKGKDVELRCDPISGHTALYWYRQSLGQGLEFLIYFQGNSAPDKSGLPSDRFSAERTGGSVSTLTIQRTQQEDSAVYLCASSLSLAGGPREQFFGPGTRLTVL.

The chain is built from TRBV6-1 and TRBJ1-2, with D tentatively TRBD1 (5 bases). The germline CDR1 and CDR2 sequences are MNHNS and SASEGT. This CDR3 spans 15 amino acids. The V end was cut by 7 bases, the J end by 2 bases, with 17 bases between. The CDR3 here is CASTLGGTPNYGYTF. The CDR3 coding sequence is TGTGCCAGCACCCTAGGAGGGACCCCGAACTATGGCTACACCTTC.

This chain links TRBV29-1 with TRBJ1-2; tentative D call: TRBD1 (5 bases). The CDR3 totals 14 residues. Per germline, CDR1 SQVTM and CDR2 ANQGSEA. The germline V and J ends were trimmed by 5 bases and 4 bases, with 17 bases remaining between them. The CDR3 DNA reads TGCAGCGTTCCCCCCTCGGGGCGAAGCTATGGCTACACCTTC. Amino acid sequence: CSVPPSGRSYGYTF.

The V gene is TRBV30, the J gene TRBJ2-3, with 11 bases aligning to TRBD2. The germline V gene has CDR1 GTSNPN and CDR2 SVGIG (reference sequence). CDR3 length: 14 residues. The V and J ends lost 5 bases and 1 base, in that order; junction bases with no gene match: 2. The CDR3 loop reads CAWGTSGRTDTQYF. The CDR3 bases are TGTGCCTGGGGGACTAGCGGACGCACAGATACGCAGTATTTT.

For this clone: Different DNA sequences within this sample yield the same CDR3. In DNA form, the CDR3 reads TGCGCCAGCAGTGCGGATAGCAATCAGCCCCAGCATTTT. Protein: CASSADSNQPQHF. The V call is TRBV5-1, the J call TRBJ1-5; D is ambiguous. The CDR3 runs to 13 residues. V shed 5 bases and J shed 0 bases, with 6 bases lying between them. The germline CDR1 and CDR2 sequences are SGHRS and YFSETQ.